This T cell receptor (beta chain) was sequenced during a study of blood T cells in healthy people across ages. The CDR3 length is 14 residues. The germline V gene has CDR1 SEHNR and CDR2 FQNEAQ (reference sequence). Trimming took 2 bases from V and 5 from J; bases not matched to a gene: 5. The use of a sample-barcoded 5' primer and a J-beta primer mix characterized a second PCR of about 7 to 12 cycles. From the 5' RACE reads, TCRdb called clonotypes with MiXCR, one entry per CDR3 protein. The sample has about 680,000 distinct CDR3 sequences, 45% to 50% seen once. The clonotype was recovered from a woman in her sixties in good health. Sequencing was done on a sample of blood. V and J are TRBV7-9 and TRBJ2-5; 7 bases agree with TRBD2. DNA of the CDR3: TGTGCCAGCAGCTTAACTCTAGCGGATGAGACCCAGTACTTC. Residues: CASSLTLADETQYF.